These 15 T cell receptor beta chains were all obtained from the same sample, sequenced in a study of memory CD4+ T cells and cytomegalovirus serostatus. Measured with immunoSEQ multiplex PCR; TCRdb has only the in-frame clones, and not every one. The sample yields about 54,000 clones, around three quarters seen once. The sort gate was single viable CD3+CD4+CD8-CD45RO+ cells for memory CD4+ T cells. Sequencing input: memory CD4+ T cells from blood. These receptors came from an adult in good health and CMV-seropositive.

CDR3 in amino acids: CASRLAGTDTQYF. Written as DNA, the CDR3 is TGTGCCAGCAGACTAGCGGGCACAGATACGCAGTATTTT. The J gene is TRBJ2-3, the V gene TRBV5-4; 8 nucleotides align to TRBD2. The CDR3 consists of 13 residues. Germline values: CDR1 SGHNT, CDR2 YYREEE (reference sequence). J was trimmed by 1 base and V by 5 bases; bases with no gene match: 0.

V usage is TRBV11-3 and J usage is TRBJ2-1, with 11 bases aligning to TRBD2. The CDR3 length is 18 residues. Trimming cost V 5 bases and J 6 bases; bases outside gene matches: 15. Germline lookup yields CDR1 SGHNT and CDR2 YENEEA. CDR3 sequence: CASSAYTPTSGRTNEQFF. The CDR3 region has the DNA TGTGCCAGCAGCGCTTACACCCCTACTAGCGGGAGAACCAATGAGCAGTTCTTC.

By share, this clone counts as medium-sized. V gene TRBV4-2 combines with J gene TRBJ2-7; 8 bases are shared with TRBD2. Germline V lookup: CDR1 LGHNA, CDR2 YNFKEQ. The CDR3 extends over 18 amino acids. J was trimmed by 6 bases and V by 1 base; bases with no gene match: 17. CDR3 sequence: CASSQGSPGLAPRLEQYF. DNA for the CDR3: TGTGCCAGCAGCCAAGGGAGCCCCGGACTAGCCCCACGCCTCGAGCAGTACTTC.

The V gene is TRBV5-1, the J gene TRBJ2-7; 9 nucleotides line up with TRBD2. The CDR3 extends over 14 amino acids. Per germline, CDR1 SGHRS and CDR2 YFSETQ. Losses at the gene ends were 4 bases for V and 1 base for J; bases not matched to a gene: 3. The CDR3 protein is CASSASGTSYEQYF. The CDR3 DNA reads as TGCGCCAGCAGCGCTAGCGGGACGTCCTACGAGCAGTACTTC.

The chain combines TRBV30 with TRBJ2-1, with TRBD2 matching 9 bases. The germline gives CDR1 GTSNPN, CDR2 SVGIG (reference sequence). The CDR3 is 14 amino acids. The junction had 5 bases not matched to a gene; V was cut back by 1 base and J by 7 bases. CDR3 coding DNA: TGTGCCTGGAGTGGCGGACTAGCGACAAATGAGCAGTTCTTC. Translating gives CAWSGGLATNEQFF.

This sequence joins TRBV27 and TRBJ1-1; D perhaps matches TRBD1 (5 bases). Per the germline V gene, CDR1 is MNHEY and CDR2 is SMNVEV (reference sequence). The CDR3 has 13 residues. V lost 5 bases and J 7 bases, leaving 14 bases between the germline ends. The CDR3: CASSPRRQYEAFF. CDR3 in DNA: TGTGCCAGCAGTCCCCGTCGACAGTATGAAGCTTTCTTT.

V and J are TRBV7-9 and TRBJ2-3; TRBD2 agrees at 12 bases. This CDR3 has 16 residues. Germline V lookup: CDR1 SEHNR, CDR2 FQNEAQ (reference sequence). With V trimmed by 5 bases and J by 2 bases, 5 bases remained unmatched. The CDR3 spells CASSDGLAGTTDTQYF. The DNA for the CDR3 is TGTGCCAGCAGCGACGGACTAGCGGGAACCACAGATACGCAGTATTTT.

The chain uses TRBV11-2 and TRBJ2-7; the D is unclear. CDR1 is SGHAT, CDR2 FQNNGV, per germline. The CDR3 is 14 amino acids. V shed 3 bases and J shed 3 bases, with 12 bases lying between them. CDR3 nucleotide sequence: TGTGCCAGCAGCTTCCCTCGGCACAGCTACGAGCAGTACTTC. Translation: CASSFPRHSYEQYF.

V and J are TRBV6-6 and TRBJ1-5; TRBD1 might be the D (5 bases). CDR3 length: 15 amino acids. V was shortened by 7 bases and J by 7 bases, with 20 bases between the two germline ends. Germline V gene lookup returns CDR1 MNHNY and CDR2 SVGAGI (reference sequence). CDR3 residues: CASTLEGVDRQPQHF. CDR3 DNA sequence: TGTGCCAGCACCCTTGAAGGGGTGGATCGACAGCCCCAGCATTTT.

The chain employs TRBV5-1 and TRBJ2-3; D gene uncertain. Per germline, CDR1 SGHRS and CDR2 YFSETQ. Trimming took off 4 bases at V and 0 bases at J, with 12 bases between the two ends. The CDR3 runs 15 residues. The CDR3 loop reads CASSPDTTSTDTQYF. The DNA of the CDR3 is TGCGCCAGCAGCCCCGACACGACTAGCACAGATACGCAGTATTTT.

This clone appeared once. The chain is built from TRBV5-6 and TRBJ2-5; 9 positions match TRBD1. This CDR3 contains 15 residues. Trimming cost V 4 bases and J 5 bases; bases outside gene matches: 9. Per germline, CDR1 SGHDT and CDR2 YYEEEE. The CDR3, as DNA: TGTGCCAGCAGCGTACCGGGACAGGGAGGCGAGACCCAGTACTTC. Translation gives CASSVPGQGGETQYF.

This clone was seen a single time. V is TRBV27 and J is TRBJ1-4, with no clear D. The CDR3 length is 14 residues. The ends were cut back, 8 bases at V and 3 bases at J, with 13 bases in the middle. Germline CDR1 reads MNHEY; CDR2 reads SMNVEV (reference sequence). In DNA form, the CDR3 reads TGTGCCAGCGCCCCAGCGGGCCCTAATGAAAAACTGTTTTTT. Its protein product is CASAPAGPNEKLFF.

This clone was observed a single time. The J gene is TRBJ1-2, the V gene TRBV28; weak D call: TRBD1 (6 bases). The CDR3 spans 14 residues. Trimming cost V 4 bases and J 7 bases, with 16 bases left between them. Germline V gene sequence: CDR1 MDHEN, CDR2 SYDVKM. CDR3 protein: CASSSPDRWRGYTF. DNA for the CDR3: TGTGCCAGCAGTTCCCCGGACAGATGGCGTGGCTACACCTTC.

V and J are TRBV5-1 and TRBJ1-5; D is perhaps TRBD1 (5 bases). V dropped 4 bases and J dropped 6 bases, with 17 bases sitting between them. The CDR3 runs to 15 residues. Germline CDR1 is SGHRS and CDR2 is YFSETQ. As DNA, the CDR3 is TGCGCCAGCAGCATCAGTACAGGAGGGAGTCAGCCCCAGCATTTT. Amino acid sequence: CASSISTGGSQPQHF.

This clone was seen only once. V gene TRBV15 combines with J gene TRBJ1-2, with D tentatively TRBD1 (5 bases). This CDR3 contains 15 residues. Between the trimmed V and J ends, which lost 0 bases and 7 bases, there was a span of 15 bases. Germline V gene data show CDR1 as LNHNV and CDR2 as YYDKDF (reference sequence). Here the CDR3 reads CATSREAGRSPGYTF. Here the CDR3 DNA reads TGTGCCACCAGCAGAGAGGCAGGGCGTAGTCCTGGCTACACCTTC.